This entry describes one T cell receptor (beta chain). Its antigen is currently unknown. The CDR3 has 14 residues. V lost 4 bases, J lost 1 base, and 10 bases lay in between. Germline V lookup: CDR1 SEHNR, CDR2 FQNEAQ (reference sequence). The data stem from a study of tumor-infiltrating lymphocytes in localized non-small cell lung cancer. Turning to the study itself: Resected tumor was paired with non-adjacent uninvolved lung from the same patient. Study conclusions and caveats: Different pieces of the same tissue went to different assays, confounding technical variation with intratumor heterogeneity.

Clones were read by immunoSEQ multiplex PCR, and TCRdb kept only the in-frame ones, dropping some. The sample consists of roughly 5,800 clones, approximately 72% of them appearing once. Sequencing used uninvolved lung tissue not adjacent to the tumor. This receptor was identified in a human donor with non-small cell lung cancer. The rearrangement links TRBV7-9 to TRBJ1-1; possibly TRBD1 for D (5 bases). CDR3 amino acids: CASSSNQGNTEAFF. CDR3 sequence (DNA): TGTGCCAGCAGCTCTAACCAGGGGAACACTGAAGCTTTCTTT.